This T cell receptor (beta chain) originates from a study of cytomegalovirus exposure and HLA in healthy donors. Looked up from germline, CDR1 is SGHDT and CDR2 is YYEEEE. The CDR3 extends over 13 amino acids. The V segment lost 3 bases and the J segment 4 bases; nucleotides outside the gene matches: 2. The PCR used 60 Vbeta and 13 Jbeta primers. This table comes from immunoSEQ multiplex PCR, and its TCRdb copy is limited to in-frame clones, with some not included. The sample totals around 40,000 clones. As for this clone: Other nucleotide sequences from this sample produce the same CDR3.

The rearrangement uses TRBV5-6 and TRBJ1-1, with 8 bases that match TRBD1. Sequencing was done on a sample of PBMCs. The source of this sequence is a human donor in good health. The CDR3 nucleotides read TGTGCCAGCAGCTGGACAGGGATCACTGAAGCTTTCTTT. Its protein is CASSWTGITEAFF.